This is a list of T cell receptor beta chains from one sample in a study of shared T cell receptors in the human thymus. Data came from immunoSEQ multiplex PCR; TCRdb stores just in-frame clones and leaves some out. The sample shows 500,000 to 550,000 clones, around three quarters of them seen only once. This same sample was also taken into another study, of human thymus T cells.

The sequenced material came from thymocytes. The receptor source for this set is a boy in the first two years of life with a congenital heart defect. The conserved cysteine and the conserved F or W are not part of the CDR3 here. Fields, in order: D gene, clone size, J gene, V gene, CDR3 protein. D genes are given only for firm matches. The listing skips clone size in some rows; elsewhere it reads once, few, many or a size class.

>TRBD1|NA|TRBJ2-3|TRBV30
AWRARGHVDTQY
>TRBD2|few|NA|TRBV4-3
ASSQDRASGRYEQY
>TRBD2|NA|TRBJ2-1|TRBV29-1
SVWTSGDYNEQF
>NA|NA|TRBJ1-5|TRBV18
ASSPPYRDDIGNQPQH
>TRBD2|NA|TRBJ2-7|TRBV7-2
ASSLGEASGYEQY
>TRBD1|NA|TRBJ1-1|TRBV28
ASSQWGTGNTEAF
>NA|NA|TRBJ2-1|TRBV5-6
ASSLAGRGSEQF
>NA|NA|TRBJ2-7|TRBV19
ASSDGSSYEQY
>TRBD2|NA|TRBJ2-1|TRBV15
ATSTGLAGEGANEQF
>TRBD1|NA|TRBJ1-2|TRBV6-6
ASRNFQGGGGGGYT
>TRBD2|NA|TRBJ2-1|TRBV29-1
SVVGGTSGRANNEQF
>NA|once|TRBJ2-7|TRBV6-1
ASSLTSSYEQY
>TRBD2|NA|TRBJ2-7|TRBV28
ASSYWTSGRVNEQY
>TRBD2|NA|TRBJ2-7|TRBV4-3
ASSSQTSGGSYEQY
>NA|few|TRBJ2-3|TRBV4-3
ASSQDSSATDTQY
>NA|NA|TRBJ2-7|TRBV4-2
ASSQAVNEQY
>TRBD1|NA|TRBJ2-1|TRBV9
ASSYRGLNEQF
>TRBD1|few|TRBJ2-2|TRBV28
ASRQPGQGTSWMVGELF
>TRBD1|NA|TRBJ1-3|TRBV27
ASSKQGRRGNTIY
>NA|few|TRBJ2-3|TRBV7-9
ASSLVPGPEY
>TRBD1|once|TRBJ1-2|TRBV28
ASSRAPPGGGYT
>TRBD2|NA|TRBJ2-1|TRBV5-6
ASSWGGASGSDSYNEQF
>NA|NA|TRBJ2-7|TRBV11-3
ASSYRRDFPYEQY
>NA|few|TRBJ1-4|TRBV6-1
ASSEFFTGSFNEKLF
>TRBD1|NA|TRBJ2-1|TRBV4-2
ASSQEYLTGARGEQF
>NA|once|TRBJ2-7|TRBV14
ASSQDKGTPYEQY
>TRBD2|NA|TRBJ2-5|TRBV4-2
ASSQEPTSYQETQY
>TRBD1|NA|TRBJ1-2|TRBV7-2
ASSLGKGQGSGYT
>TRBD2|NA|TRBJ2-7|TRBV28
ASSPPRGGNYEQY
>NA|NA|TRBJ2-7|TRBV7-2
ASSLAGVAPGVISYEQY
>NA|NA|NA|TRBV29-1
SAPLGYEQY
>TRBD2|NA|TRBJ2-7|TRBV4-1
ASSLWVAGRWDEQY
>TRBD1|NA|TRBJ1-2|TRBV2
ASITGGVDYGYT
>NA|NA|TRBJ2-1|TRBV6-6
ASSYRGSYNEQF
>TRBD2|once|TRBJ2-7|TRBV30
AWRKSGTSSEQY
>TRBD1|NA|TRBJ1-1|TRBV4-1
ASSARTGMNTEAF
>NA|NA|TRBJ2-4|TRBV5-4
ASSRWGRRLAKNIQY